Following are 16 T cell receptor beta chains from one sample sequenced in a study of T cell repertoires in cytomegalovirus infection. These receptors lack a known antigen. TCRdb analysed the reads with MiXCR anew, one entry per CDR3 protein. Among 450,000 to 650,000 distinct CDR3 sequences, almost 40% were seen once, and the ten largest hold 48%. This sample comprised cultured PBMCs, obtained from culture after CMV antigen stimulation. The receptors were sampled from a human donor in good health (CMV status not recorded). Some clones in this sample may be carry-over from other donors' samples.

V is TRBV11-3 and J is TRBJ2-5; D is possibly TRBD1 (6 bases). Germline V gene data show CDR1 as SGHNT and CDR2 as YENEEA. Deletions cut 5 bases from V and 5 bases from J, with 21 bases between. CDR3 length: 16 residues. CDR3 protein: CASSTRAGAGDETQYF. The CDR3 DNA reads TGTGCCAGCAGCACCCGAGCAGGGGCGGGCGATGAGACCCAGTACTTC.

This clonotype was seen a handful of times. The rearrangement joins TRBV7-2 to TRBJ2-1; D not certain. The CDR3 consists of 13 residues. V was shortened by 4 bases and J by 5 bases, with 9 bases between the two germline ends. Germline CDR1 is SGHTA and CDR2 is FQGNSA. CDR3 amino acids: CASSSMLNNEQFF. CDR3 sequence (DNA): TGTGCCAGCAGCTCCATGCTCAACAATGAGCAGTTCTTC.

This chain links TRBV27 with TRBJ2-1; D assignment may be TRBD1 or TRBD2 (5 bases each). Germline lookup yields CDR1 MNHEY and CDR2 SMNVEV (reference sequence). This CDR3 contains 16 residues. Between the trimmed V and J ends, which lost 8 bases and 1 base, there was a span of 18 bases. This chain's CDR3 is CASSQWGSTSYNEQFF. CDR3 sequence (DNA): TGTGCCAGCTCCCAGTGGGGGAGTACGTCCTACAATGAGCAGTTCTTC.

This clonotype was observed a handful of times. CDR3 nucleotides: TGTGCCAGCAGCTCCGGACAGGGATCCCTCTACGAGCAGTACTTC. This sequence encodes CASSSGQGSLYEQYF. The rearrangement uses TRBV7-2 and TRBJ2-7, with 8 bases fitting TRBD1. The ends lost 4 bases at V and 3 bases at J; junction bases unmatched: 8. In germline, CDR1 is SGHTA, CDR2 FQGNSA. The CDR3 loop spans 15 amino acids. The variable domain in full, completed from reference TRBV7-2 and TRBJ2-7, reads GAGVSQSPSNKVTEKGKDVELRCDPISGHTALYWYRQSLGQGLEFLIYFQGNSAPDKSGLPSDRFSAERTGGSVSTLTIQRTQQEDSAVYLCASSSGQGSLYEQYFGPGTRLTVT.

This CDR3 is CASSGRGNRLTDTQYF. The CDR3 DNA sequence: TGTGCCAGCAGTGGGAGGGGGAATAGGTTAACAGATACGCAGTATTTT. The chain recombines TRBV2 with TRBJ2-3; D is perhaps TRBD1 or TRBD2 (6 bases each). CDR3 length: 16 residues. CDR1 and CDR2 (germline): SNHLY, FYNNEI. Trimming pared 4 bases from V and 3 bases from J, leaving 17 bases between.

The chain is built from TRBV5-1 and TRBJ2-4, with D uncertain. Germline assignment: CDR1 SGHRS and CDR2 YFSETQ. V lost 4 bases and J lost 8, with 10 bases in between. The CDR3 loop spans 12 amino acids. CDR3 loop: CASSLNGHIQYF. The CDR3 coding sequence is TGCGCCAGCAGCCTAAATGGCCACATTCAGTACTTC.

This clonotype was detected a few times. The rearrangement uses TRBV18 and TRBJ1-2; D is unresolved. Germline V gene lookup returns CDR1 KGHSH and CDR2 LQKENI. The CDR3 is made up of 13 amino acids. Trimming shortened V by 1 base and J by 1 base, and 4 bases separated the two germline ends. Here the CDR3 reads CASSPRVNYGYTF. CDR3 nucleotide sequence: TGTGCCAGCTCACCACGAGTTAACTATGGCTACACCTTC.

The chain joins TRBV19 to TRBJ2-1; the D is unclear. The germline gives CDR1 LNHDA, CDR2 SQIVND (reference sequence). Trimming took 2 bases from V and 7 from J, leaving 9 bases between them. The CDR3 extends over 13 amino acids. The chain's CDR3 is CASSIRPTNEQFF. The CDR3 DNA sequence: TGTGCCAGTAGTATACGTCCTACAAATGAGCAGTTCTTC.

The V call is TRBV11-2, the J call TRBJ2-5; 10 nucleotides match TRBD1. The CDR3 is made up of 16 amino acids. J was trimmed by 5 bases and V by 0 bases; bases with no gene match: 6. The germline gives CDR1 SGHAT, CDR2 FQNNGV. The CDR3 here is CASSLDLGQGGETQYF. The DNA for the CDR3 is TGTGCCAGCAGCTTAGATCTAGGACAGGGGGGGGAGACCCAGTACTTC.

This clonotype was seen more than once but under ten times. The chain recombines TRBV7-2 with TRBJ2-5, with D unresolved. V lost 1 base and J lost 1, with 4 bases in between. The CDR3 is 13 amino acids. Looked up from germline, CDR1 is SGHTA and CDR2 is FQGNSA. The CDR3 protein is CASSLEPQETQYF. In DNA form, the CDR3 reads TGTGCCAGCAGCTTAGAGCCCCAAGAGACCCAGTACTTC. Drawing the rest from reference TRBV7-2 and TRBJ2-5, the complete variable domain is GAGVSQSPSNKVTEKGKDVELRCDPISGHTALYWYRQSLGQGLEFLIYFQGNSAPDKSGLPSDRFSAERTGGSVSTLTIQRTQQEDSAVYLCASSLEPQETQYFGPGTRLLVL.

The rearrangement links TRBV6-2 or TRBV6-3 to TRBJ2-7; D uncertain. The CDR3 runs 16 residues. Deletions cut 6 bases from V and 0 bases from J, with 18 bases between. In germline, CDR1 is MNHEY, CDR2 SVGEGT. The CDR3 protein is CASSPRERPHSYEQYF. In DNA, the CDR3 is TGTGCCAGCAGCCCCCGAGAGCGTCCCCACTCCTACGAGCAGTACTTC.

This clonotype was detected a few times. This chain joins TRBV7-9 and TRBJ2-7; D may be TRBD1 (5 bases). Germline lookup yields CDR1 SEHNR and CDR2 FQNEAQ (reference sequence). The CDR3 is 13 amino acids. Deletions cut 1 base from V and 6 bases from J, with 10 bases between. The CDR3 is CASSLEGPAEQYF. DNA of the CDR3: TGTGCCAGCAGCTTAGAGGGGCCGGCCGAGCAGTACTTC.

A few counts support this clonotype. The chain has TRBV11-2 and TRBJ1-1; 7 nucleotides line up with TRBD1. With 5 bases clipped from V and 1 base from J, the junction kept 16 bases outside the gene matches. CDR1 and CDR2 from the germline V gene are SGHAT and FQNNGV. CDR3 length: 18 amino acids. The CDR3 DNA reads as TGTGCCAGCAGCCCATATGGTCAGGGGGTGGAGGGGAACACTGAAGCTTTCTTT. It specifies CASSPYGQGVEGNTEAFF.

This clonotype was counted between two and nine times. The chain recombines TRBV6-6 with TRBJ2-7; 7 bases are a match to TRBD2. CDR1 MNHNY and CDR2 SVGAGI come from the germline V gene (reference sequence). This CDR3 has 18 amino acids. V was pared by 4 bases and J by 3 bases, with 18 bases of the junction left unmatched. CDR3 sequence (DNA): TGTGCCAGCAGTTTTGTCCGGGGGGAAGAGGCGGTCCTCTACGAGCAGTACTTC. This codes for CASSFVRGEEAVLYEQYF.

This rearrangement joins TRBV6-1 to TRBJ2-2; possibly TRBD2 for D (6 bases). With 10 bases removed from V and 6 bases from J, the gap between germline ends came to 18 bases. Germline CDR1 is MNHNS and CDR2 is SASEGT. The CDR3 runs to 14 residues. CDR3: CANRSFGGSGELFF. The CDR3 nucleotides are TGTGCCAATCGGTCTTTCGGGGGTTCCGGGGAGCTGTTTTTT.

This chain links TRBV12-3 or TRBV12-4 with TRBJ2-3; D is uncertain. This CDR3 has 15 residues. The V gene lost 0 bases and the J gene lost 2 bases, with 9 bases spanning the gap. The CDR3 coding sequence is TGTGCCAGCAGTTTAGCTTTGAAAATCACAGATACGCAGTATTTT. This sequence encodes CASSLALKITDTQYF.